This T cell receptor beta chain is from a study of shared clonotypes between healthy human individuals. Generated by immunoSEQ multiplex PCR, the TCRdb table keeps only in-frame clones and is missing some. The sample lists fewer than 600,000 clones; 70% to 80% were seen once. The CDR3 has 15 residues. Germline V gene sequence: CDR1 SGHRS, CDR2 YFSETQ. V lost 2 bases and J lost 7; bases outside the gene matches: 7. Recent vaccinations or acute infections were absent in the healthy HIV-negative adult donors. The clonotype originates from a woman between 40 and 50 years old in good health. Some clones in this sample may be carry-over from other donors' samples. This chain links TRBV5-1 with TRBJ2-7, with 12 bases lining up with TRBD2. The sequenced material came from PBMCs. Here the CDR3 reads CASSFLTSGSREQYF. The CDR3 region has the DNA TGCGCCAGCAGCTTCTTGACTAGCGGGAGTAGGGAGCAGTACTTC. Looking up the rest from reference TRBV5-1 and TRBJ2-7 gives the full variable domain: KAGVTQTPRYLIKTRGQQVTLSCSPISGHRSVSWYQQTPGQGLQFLFEYFSETQRNKGNFPGRFSGRQFSNSRSEMNVSTLELGDSALYLCASSFLTSGSREQYFGPGTRLTVT.